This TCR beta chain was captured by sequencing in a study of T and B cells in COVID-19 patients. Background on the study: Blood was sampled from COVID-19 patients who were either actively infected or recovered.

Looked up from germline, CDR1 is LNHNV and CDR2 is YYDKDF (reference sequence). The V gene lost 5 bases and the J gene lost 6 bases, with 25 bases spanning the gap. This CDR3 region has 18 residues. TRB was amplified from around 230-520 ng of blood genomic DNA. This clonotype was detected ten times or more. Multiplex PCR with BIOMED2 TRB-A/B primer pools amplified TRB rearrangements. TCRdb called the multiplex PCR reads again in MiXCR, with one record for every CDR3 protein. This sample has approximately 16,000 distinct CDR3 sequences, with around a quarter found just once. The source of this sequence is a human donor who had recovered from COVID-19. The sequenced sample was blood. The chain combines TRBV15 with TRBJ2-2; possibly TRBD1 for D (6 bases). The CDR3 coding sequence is TGTGCCACCAGCTCTCCCGGAGCAGGGGCTTGGGGAGCCGGGGAGCTGTTTTTT. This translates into CATSSPGAGAWGAGELFF.